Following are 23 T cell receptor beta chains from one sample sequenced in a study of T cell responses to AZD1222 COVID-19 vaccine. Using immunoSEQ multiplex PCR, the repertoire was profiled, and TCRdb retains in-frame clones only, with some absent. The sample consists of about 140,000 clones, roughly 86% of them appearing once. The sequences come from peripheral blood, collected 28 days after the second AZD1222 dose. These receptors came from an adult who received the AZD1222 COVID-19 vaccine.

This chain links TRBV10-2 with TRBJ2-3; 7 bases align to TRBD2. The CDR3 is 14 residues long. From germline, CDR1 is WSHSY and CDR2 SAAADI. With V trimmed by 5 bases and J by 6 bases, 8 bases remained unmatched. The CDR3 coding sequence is TGCGCCAGCAGTAGCGGGGTTCCGGATGATACGCAGTATTTT. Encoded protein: CASSSGVPDDTQYF.

The CDR3 is CASSPTPGQGNEKLFF. DNA of the CDR3: TGTGCCAGCAGCCCCACTCCGGGACAGGGGAATGAAAAACTGTTTTTT. This chain connects TRBV3-1 (or the pseudogene TRBV3-2) to TRBJ1-4; 10 bases are a match to TRBD1. This CDR3 comprises 16 residues. In germline, CDR1 is LGHDT, CDR2 YNNKEL (reference sequence). The V segment lost 4 bases and the J segment 5 bases; nucleotides outside the gene matches: 7.

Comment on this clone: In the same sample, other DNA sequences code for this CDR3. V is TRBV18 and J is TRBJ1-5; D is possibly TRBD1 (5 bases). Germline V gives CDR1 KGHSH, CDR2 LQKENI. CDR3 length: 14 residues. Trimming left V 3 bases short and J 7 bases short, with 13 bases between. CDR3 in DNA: TGTGCCAGCTCACCCCAGGGTGGGGAACAGCCCCAGCATTTT. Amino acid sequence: CASSPQGGEQPQHF.

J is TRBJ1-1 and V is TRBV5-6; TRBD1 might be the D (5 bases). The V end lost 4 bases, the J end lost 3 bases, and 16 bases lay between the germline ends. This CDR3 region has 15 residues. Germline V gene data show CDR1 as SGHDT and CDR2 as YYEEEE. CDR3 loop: CASSPGAGLDTEAFF. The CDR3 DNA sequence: TGTGCCAGCAGCCCGGGTGCAGGGTTGGACACTGAAGCTTTCTTT.

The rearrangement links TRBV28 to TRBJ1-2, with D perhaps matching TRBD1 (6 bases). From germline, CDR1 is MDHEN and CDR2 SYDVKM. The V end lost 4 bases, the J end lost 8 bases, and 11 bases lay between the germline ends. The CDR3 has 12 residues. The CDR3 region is CASSSTGSGYTF. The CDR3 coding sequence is TGTGCCAGCAGTTCCACAGGGAGCGGCTACACCTTC.

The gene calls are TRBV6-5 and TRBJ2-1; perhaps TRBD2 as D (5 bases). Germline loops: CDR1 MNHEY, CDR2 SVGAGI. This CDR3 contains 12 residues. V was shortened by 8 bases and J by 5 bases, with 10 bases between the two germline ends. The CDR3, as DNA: TGTGCCAGCTCCCAGCGGAACAATGAGCAGTTCTTC. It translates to CASSQRNNEQFF.

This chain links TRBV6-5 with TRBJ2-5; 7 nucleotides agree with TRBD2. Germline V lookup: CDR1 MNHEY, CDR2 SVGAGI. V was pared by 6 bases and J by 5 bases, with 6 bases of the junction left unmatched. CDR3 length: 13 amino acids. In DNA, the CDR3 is TGTGCCAGCAGCCGCGGGAGTCTGGAGACCCAGTACTTC. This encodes CASSRGSLETQYF.

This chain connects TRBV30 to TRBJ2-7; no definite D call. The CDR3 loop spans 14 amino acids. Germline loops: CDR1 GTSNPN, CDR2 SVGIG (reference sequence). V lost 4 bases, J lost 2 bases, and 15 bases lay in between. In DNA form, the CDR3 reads TGTGCCTGGAACGACAAGGGCCCCGCCTACGAGCAGTACTTC. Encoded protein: CAWNDKGPAYEQYF.

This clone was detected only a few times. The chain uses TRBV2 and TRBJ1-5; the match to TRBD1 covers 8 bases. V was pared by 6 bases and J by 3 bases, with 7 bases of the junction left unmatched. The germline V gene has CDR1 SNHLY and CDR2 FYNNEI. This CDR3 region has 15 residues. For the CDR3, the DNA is TGTGCCAGCAGAGTCAGGGGGCGAGTCAATCAGCCCCAGCATTTT. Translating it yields CASRVRGRVNQPQHF.

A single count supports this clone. The CDR3 sequence is CASSSQGENGYTF. CDR3 bases: TGTGCCAGCAGTTCACAGGGGGAAAACGGCTACACCTTC. The chain links TRBV6-5 to TRBJ1-2; 8 bases match TRBD1. Germline CDR1 and CDR2: MNHEY and SVGAGI. The CDR3 has 13 residues. V trimming: 4 bases; J trimming: 8 bases; junction bases outside the gene matches: 6.

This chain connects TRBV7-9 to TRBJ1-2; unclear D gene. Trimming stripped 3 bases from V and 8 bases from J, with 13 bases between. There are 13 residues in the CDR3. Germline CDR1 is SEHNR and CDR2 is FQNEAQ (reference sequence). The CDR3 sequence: CASSFPEPGGYTF. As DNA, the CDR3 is TGTGCCAGCAGCTTCCCGGAACCGGGAGGCTACACCTTC.

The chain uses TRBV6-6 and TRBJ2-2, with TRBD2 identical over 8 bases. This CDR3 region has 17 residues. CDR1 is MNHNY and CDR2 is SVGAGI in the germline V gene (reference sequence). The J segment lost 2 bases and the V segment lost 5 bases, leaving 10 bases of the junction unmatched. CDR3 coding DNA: TGTGCCAGCAGTCTAGAGGTAGCGGGACCCAACACCGGGGAGCTGTTTTTT. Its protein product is CASSLEVAGPNTGELFF.

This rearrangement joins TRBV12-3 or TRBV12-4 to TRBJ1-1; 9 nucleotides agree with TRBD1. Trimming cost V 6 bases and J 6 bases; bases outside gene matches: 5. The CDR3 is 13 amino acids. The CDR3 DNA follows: TGTGCCAGCAGCCAGGGACAGGGCGCTGAAGCTTTCTTT. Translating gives CASSQGQGAEAFF.

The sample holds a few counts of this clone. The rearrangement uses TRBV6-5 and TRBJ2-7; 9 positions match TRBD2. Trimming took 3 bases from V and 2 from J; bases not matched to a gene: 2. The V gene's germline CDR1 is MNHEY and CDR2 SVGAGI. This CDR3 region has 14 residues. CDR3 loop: CASSYSGGTYEQYF. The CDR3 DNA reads TGTGCCAGCAGTTATAGCGGGGGTACCTACGAGCAGTACTTC.

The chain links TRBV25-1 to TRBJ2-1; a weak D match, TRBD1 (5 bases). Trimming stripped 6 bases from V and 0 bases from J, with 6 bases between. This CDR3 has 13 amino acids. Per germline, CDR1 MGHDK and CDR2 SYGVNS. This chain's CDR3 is CASRDISYNEQFF. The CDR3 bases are TGTGCCAGCAGGGACATCTCCTACAATGAGCAGTTCTTC.

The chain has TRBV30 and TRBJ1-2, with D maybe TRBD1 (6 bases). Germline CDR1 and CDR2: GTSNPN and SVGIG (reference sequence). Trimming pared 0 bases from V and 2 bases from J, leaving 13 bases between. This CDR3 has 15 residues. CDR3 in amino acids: CAWSVRDTANYGYTF. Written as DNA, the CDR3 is TGTGCCTGGAGTGTACGGGACACCGCCAACTATGGCTACACCTTC.

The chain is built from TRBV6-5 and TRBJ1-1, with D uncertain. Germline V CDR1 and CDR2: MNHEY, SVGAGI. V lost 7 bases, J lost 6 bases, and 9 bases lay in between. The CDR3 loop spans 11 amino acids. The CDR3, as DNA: TGTGCCAGCAACCGGGTCTCTGAAGCTTTCTTT. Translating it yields CASNRVSEAFF.

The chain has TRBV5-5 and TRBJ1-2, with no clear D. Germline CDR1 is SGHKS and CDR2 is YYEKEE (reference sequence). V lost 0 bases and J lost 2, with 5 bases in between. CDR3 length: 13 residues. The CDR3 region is CASSLVGNYGYTF. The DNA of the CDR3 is TGTGCCAGCAGCTTGGTCGGGAACTATGGCTACACCTTC. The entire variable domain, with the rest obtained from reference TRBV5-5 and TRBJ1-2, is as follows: DAGVTQSPTHLIKTRGQQVTLRCSPISGHKSVSWYQQVLGQGPQFIFQYYEKEERGRGNFPDRFSARQFPNYSSELNVNALLLGDSALYLCASSLVGNYGYTFGSGTRLTVV.

The DNA for the CDR3 is TGTGCCAGCAGCCCACCCCAGGTTGACAATGAGCAGTTCTTC. Translation: CASSPPQVDNEQFF. The rearrangement joins TRBV11-2 to TRBJ2-1, with D hard to call. Germline V lookup: CDR1 SGHAT, CDR2 FQNNGV. This CDR3 comprises 14 residues. V lost 5 bases and J 5 bases, leaving 13 bases between the germline ends.

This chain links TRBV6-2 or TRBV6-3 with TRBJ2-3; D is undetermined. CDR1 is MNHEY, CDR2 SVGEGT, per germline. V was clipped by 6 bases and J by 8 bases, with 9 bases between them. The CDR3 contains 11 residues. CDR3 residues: CASSQGGTQYF. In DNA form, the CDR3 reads TGTGCCAGCAGCCAAGGCGGTACGCAGTATTTT.

CDR3 protein: CASSFSNTEAFF. CDR3 DNA sequence: TGTGCCAGCAGCTTCAGTAACACTGAAGCTTTCTTT. V gene TRBV5-6 combines with J gene TRBJ1-1; D is unclear. The CDR3 is 12 amino acids. Between the trimmed V and J ends, which lost 2 bases and 2 bases, there was a span of 4 bases. Germline V gene data show CDR1 as SGHDT and CDR2 as YYEEEE.

CDR3 protein: CASSLLSVTDTQYF. CDR3 coding DNA: TGTGCCAGCAGTTTACTTTCCGTCACAGATACGCAGTATTTT. V and J are TRBV27 and TRBJ2-3; D is uncertain. The CDR3 is 14 residues long. The V end was cut by 2 bases, the J end by 2 bases, with 8 bases between. In germline, CDR1 is MNHEY, CDR2 SMNVEV (reference sequence).

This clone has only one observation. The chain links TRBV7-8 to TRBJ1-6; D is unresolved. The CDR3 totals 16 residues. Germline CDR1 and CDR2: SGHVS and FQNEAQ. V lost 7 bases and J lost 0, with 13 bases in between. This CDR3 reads CASKGRQTSYNSPLHF. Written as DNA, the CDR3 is TGTGCCAGCAAAGGTCGGCAGACCTCCTATAATTCACCCCTCCACTTT.